A single sample gave rise to the 9 T cell receptor beta chains below, sequenced in a study of shared clonotypes between healthy human individuals. The method was immunoSEQ multiplex PCR; TCRdb's version includes in-frame clones alone and lacks a portion of them. The table records approximately 2.3 million clones, 90% to 95% of them present only once. The sequencing sample was made of naive CD4+ T cells from PBMCs. Subset here: CD45RA+ positively selected. All receptors derive from a man aged 18 to 35 in good health. Some clones in this sample may be carry-over from other donors' samples.

The V call is TRBV7-2, the J call TRBJ2-7; the match to TRBD1 covers 9 bases. The CDR3 extends over 15 amino acids. Per the germline V gene, CDR1 is SGHTA and CDR2 is FQGNSA. The V and J ends lost 6 bases and 6 bases, in that order; junction bases with no gene match: 12. The CDR3 DNA sequence: TGTGCCAGCAGACGAACAGGGGGCAGGGTAGGCGAGCAGTACTTC. This translates into CASRRTGGRVGEQYF.

The gene calls are TRBV6-6 and TRBJ1-2, with D perhaps TRBD1 (5 bases). Trimming removed 0 bases at V and 10 bases at J, with 15 bases between. CDR1 MNHNY and CDR2 SVGAGI come from the germline V gene (reference sequence). There are 14 residues in the CDR3. DNA of the CDR3: TGTGCCAGCAGTTACTCCCGCAGGGTATTTGACTACACCTTC. Translation gives CASSYSRRVFDYTF.

The chain is built from TRBV21-1 and TRBJ1-3; the table's D call, TRBD1, has no DNA check behind it. TRBV21-1 is termed a pseudogene. The CDR3 loop spans 18 amino acids. CDR3 amino acids: CASSKRGRGYYSGNTIYF. The CDR3 bases are TGTGCCAGCAGCAAAAGGGGGAGAGGTTACTACTCTGGAAACACCATATATTTT.

CDR3 loop: CASSQSSGANVLTF. CDR3 bases: TGCGCCAGCAGCCAGAGCTCTGGGGCCAACGTCCTGACTTTC. The V call is TRBV4-1, the J call TRBJ2-6; D not resolved. V was clipped by 3 bases and J by 0 bases, with 3 bases between them. Germline CDR1 is MGHRA and CDR2 is YSYEKL. This CDR3 contains 14 residues.

The DNA of the CDR3 is TGCGCCAGCAGCCCGGGGGGACTAGCGGACCAGACCCAAGAGACCCAGTACTTC. This translates into CASSPGGLADQTQETQYF. This chain joins TRBV5-1 and TRBJ2-5, with 11 bases identical to TRBD2. There are 18 residues in the CDR3. The trim removed 4 bases at V and 1 base at J, leaving 12 bases unmatched. Germline assignment: CDR1 SGHRS and CDR2 YFSETQ.

This rearrangement joins TRBV20-1 to TRBJ2-4; D is unclear. The germline V gene encodes CDR1 DFQATT and CDR2 SNEGSKA (reference sequence). V gave up 3 bases and J gave up 13 bases, with 10 bases separating them. There are 10 residues in the CDR3. The CDR3 loop is CSASIQSQYF. CDR3 bases: TGCAGTGCTAGTATCCAGAGCCAGTACTTC.

The chain employs TRBV7-2 and TRBJ2-1; D uncertain. The CDR3 spans 14 residues. Trimming cost V 5 bases and J 8 bases, with 16 bases left between them. The V gene's germline CDR1 is SGHTA and CDR2 FQGNSA. CDR3 sequence reads: CASSPDPWNDEQFF. The CDR3 DNA follows: TGTGCCAGCAGCCCCGATCCCTGGAACGATGAGCAGTTCTTC.

This chain connects TRBV5-6 to TRBJ2-1; possible D gene TRBD2, 6 bases. The germline CDR1 and CDR2 sequences are SGHDT and YYEEEE. This CDR3 is built from 16 residues. Trimming pared 0 bases from V and 2 bases from J, leaving 12 bases between. The CDR3 DNA reads TGTGCCAGCAGCTTGGCCCGGGAGTACGCCTACAATGAGCAGTTCTTC. Encoded protein: CASSLAREYAYNEQFF.

The V and J genes are TRBV6-1 and TRBJ1-1; 8 bases agree with TRBD1. Per germline, CDR1 MNHNS and CDR2 SASEGT. Losses at the gene ends were 7 bases for V and 4 bases for J; bases not matched to a gene: 5. The CDR3 loop spans 13 amino acids. CDR3 in amino acids: CASIQGGGTEAFF. The CDR3, as DNA: TGTGCCAGCATACAGGGGGGGGGCACTGAAGCTTTCTTT.